One and the same sample provided the 26 T cell receptor beta chains below, sequenced in a study of identical twins. TCRdb redid the calling of the 5' RACE reads with MiXCR, one entry per CDR3 protein. The sample includes some 660,000 distinct CDR3 sequences, around 8.6% of them seen just once. The data were also submitted as part of a second study, on yellow fever vaccine responses in identical twins.

Sequenced material: PBMCs. The receptors derive from a woman between 18 and 29 years old in good health.

This chain connects TRBV20-1 to TRBJ2-7; 8 bases fit TRBD1. J gave up 2 bases and V 0 bases, and 6 bases lay outside the gene matches. In germline, CDR1 is DFQATT, CDR2 SNEGSKA (reference sequence). The CDR3 has 15 residues. The chain's CDR3 is CSARDPGQVTYEQYF. The CDR3 region has the DNA TGCAGTGCTAGAGATCCGGGACAGGTGACCTACGAGCAGTACTTC.

This clonotype was counted many times. CDR3 in DNA: TGTGCCAGCAGCGCCCATAGGACAGGGTATACCATATACCGGTTCTTC. It yields the protein CASSAHRTGYTIYRFF. The chain combines TRBV5-6 with TRBJ2-1; 8 bases map to TRBD1. Trimming took 4 bases from V and 15 from J; bases not matched to a gene: 21. Germline CDR1 and CDR2: SGHDT and YYEEEE. The CDR3 is 16 residues long. Full variable domain (remainder filled in from reference TRBV5-6 and TRBJ2-1): DAGVTQSPTHLIKTRGQQVTLRCSPKSGHDTVSWYQQALGQGPQFIFQYYEEEERQRGNFPDRFSGHQFPNYSSELNVNALLLGDSALYLCASSAHRTGYTIYRFFGPGTRLTVL.

This clonotype was seen a handful of times. The rearrangement uses TRBV11-3 and TRBJ2-3; TRBD2 matches 13 bases. Per the germline V gene, CDR1 is SGHNT and CDR2 is YENEEA. The CDR3 covers 17 residues. V shed 2 bases and J 4 bases; nucleotides not matched to a gene: 6. This chain's CDR3 is CASSLSGTSGTADTQYF. The CDR3 DNA follows: TGTGCCAGCAGCTTATCCGGGACTAGCGGGACCGCAGATACGCAGTATTTT.

V and J are TRBV7-2 and TRBJ2-3; either TRBD1 or TRBD2 may supply D (5 bases each). Per the germline V gene, CDR1 is SGHTA and CDR2 is FQGNSA. This CDR3 is 17 amino acids long. Trimming stripped 2 bases from V and 2 bases from J, with 17 bases between. The CDR3: CASSLRDPLQYTDTQYF. CDR3 sequence (DNA): TGTGCCAGCAGCTTACGGGACCCGTTACAATACACAGATACGCAGTATTTT. Together with reference TRBV7-2 and TRBJ2-3, the CDR3 gives the full variable domain: GAGVSQSPSNKVTEKGKDVELRCDPISGHTALYWYRQSLGQGLEFLIYFQGNSAPDKSGLPSDRFSAERTGGSVSTLTIQRTQQEDSAVYLCASSLRDPLQYTDTQYFGPGTRLTVL.

The chain is built from TRBV28 and TRBJ1-1; D might be TRBD1 (5 bases). The CDR3 has 14 residues. Between the trimmed V and J ends, which lost 5 bases and 6 bases, there was a span of 16 bases. Germline loops: CDR1 MDHEN, CDR2 SYDVKM. The CDR3 DNA sequence: TGTGCCAGCAGTATCAACAGAGGGGACGCTGAAGCTTTCTTT. Translation: CASSINRGDAEAFF. The full variable domain, its missing parts supplied by reference TRBV28 and TRBJ1-1, is DVKVTQSSRYLVKRTGEKVFLECVQDMDHENMFWYRQDPGLGLRLIYFSYDVKMKEKGDIPEGYSVSREKKERFSLILESASTNQTSMYLCASSINRGDAEAFFGQGTRLTVV.

This chain links TRBV6-1 with TRBJ2-1; 8 bases agree with TRBD2. V was pared by 6 bases and J by 8 bases, with 9 bases of the junction left unmatched. Germline V gene lookup returns CDR1 MNHNS and CDR2 SASEGT. CDR3 length equals 14 residues. CDR3 nucleotide sequence: TGTGCCAGCAGGCCCCGGGTAGCGGGGCATGAGCAGTTCTTC. As protein: CASRPRVAGHEQFF.

This clonotype was detected only a few times. This chain uses TRBV6-1 with TRBJ2-7; D is unclear. The length of the CDR3 is 13 residues. V was pared by 6 bases and J by 3 bases, with 12 bases between. Germline CDR1 MNHNS, CDR2 SASEGT. CDR3 region: CASRVRSHYEQYF. In nucleotides, the CDR3 is TGTGCCAGCAGAGTGAGGAGCCACTACGAGCAGTACTTC.

V and J are TRBV28 and TRBJ2-5; 9 bases map to TRBD2. Per the germline V gene, CDR1 is MDHEN and CDR2 is SYDVKM. The V and J ends lost 6 bases and 1 base, in that order; junction bases with no gene match: 12. The CDR3 is 17 amino acids. For the CDR3, the DNA is TGTGCCAGCAGCCCCCTCGGGGGCGGGAGGGCCCAAGAGACCCAGTACTTC. Its translation is CASSPLGGGRAQETQYF.

The rearrangement joins TRBV2 to TRBJ2-1, with a tentative D call TRBD1 (6 bases). V was shortened by 4 bases and J by 2 bases, with 12 bases between the two germline ends. The length of the CDR3 is 15 residues. Germline CDR1 SNHLY, CDR2 FYNNEI. The CDR3 protein is CASSVATGPYNEQFF. CDR3 bases: TGTGCCAGCAGTGTCGCCACAGGGCCCTACAATGAGCAGTTCTTC. Full variable domain (remainder filled in from reference TRBV2 and TRBJ2-1): EPEVTQTPSHQVTQMGQEVILRCVPISNHLYFYWYRQILGQKVEFLVSFYNNEISEKSEIFDDQFSVERPDGSNFTLKIRSTKLEDSAMYFCASSVATGPYNEQFFGPGTRLTVL.

This clonotype was counted many times. The V gene is TRBV5-6, the J gene TRBJ2-3; D possibly corresponds to TRBD1 (5 bases). Germline V gene lookup returns CDR1 SGHDT and CDR2 YYEEEE. The CDR3 is 14 amino acids. Trimming cost V 3 bases and J 0 bases, with 8 bases left between them. The CDR3 DNA is TGTGCCAGCAGCTCGGCAGGGAGCACAGATACGCAGTATTTT. It codes for CASSSAGSTDTQYF.

The rearrangement links TRBV25-1 to TRBJ2-7, with TRBD1 identical over 9 bases. Germline-derived CDR1 and CDR2 are MGHDK and SYGVNS. V was pared by 4 bases and J by 6 bases, with 13 bases of the junction left unmatched. The CDR3 consists of 16 residues. This CDR3 is CASSGHSGTGFSEQYF. The CDR3 DNA is TGTGCCAGCAGTGGCCACTCCGGGACAGGGTTCTCCGAGCAGTACTTC.

This clonotype has more than one count but fewer than ten. The J gene is TRBJ2-1, the V gene TRBV4-3; weak D call: TRBD2 (6 bases). The germline CDR1 and CDR2 sequences are LGHNA and YSLEER. Trimming pared 1 base from V and 3 bases from J, leaving 19 bases between. The CDR3 sequence is 18 residues long. The CDR3 is CASSQASPAGSYYNEQFF. The CDR3 DNA is TGCGCCAGCAGCCAAGCATCCCCGGCGGGGTCTTACTACAATGAGCAGTTCTTC.

A few counts support this clonotype. The chain recombines TRBV6-1 with TRBJ1-2, with a weak D call TRBD1 (5 bases). The germline V gene has CDR1 MNHNS and CDR2 SASEGT. Between the trimmed V and J ends, which lost 2 bases and 14 bases, there was a span of 15 bases. The CDR3 is 12 amino acids. The CDR3 DNA reads as TGTGCCAGCAGTGAATCGGGGGTGGACACGACCTTC. As protein: CASSESGVDTTF.

V and J are TRBV20-1 and TRBJ1-2, with 7 bases fitting TRBD1. With V trimmed by 2 bases and J by 0 bases, 15 bases remained unmatched. The CDR3 sequence is 18 residues long. Germline CDR1 reads DFQATT; CDR2 reads SNEGSKA (reference sequence). The chain's CDR3 is CSARIPQNNRGANYGYTF. In nucleotides, the CDR3 is TGCAGTGCTAGAATACCTCAAAATAACAGGGGCGCTAACTATGGCTACACCTTC.

Only a few counts were recorded for this clonotype. The CDR3 protein is CATSRYSGQGLYNEQFF. DNA for the CDR3: TGTGCCACCAGCAGGTATTCGGGACAGGGGTTGTACAATGAGCAGTTCTTC. The chain carries TRBV15 and TRBJ2-1; TRBD1 matches at 10 bases. J gave up 4 bases and V 3 bases, and 9 bases lay outside the gene matches. The CDR3 spans 17 residues. CDR1 is LNHNV and CDR2 is YYDKDF in the germline V gene (reference sequence).

The table lists this clonotype with a few counts. The chain recombines TRBV6-5 with TRBJ2-7, with D hard to call. Trimming took 6 bases from V and 2 from J, leaving 14 bases between them. CDR3 length: 14 amino acids. Per the germline V gene, CDR1 is MNHEY and CDR2 is SVGAGI. CDR3 amino acids: CASSLQQPPYEQYF. The CDR3 region has the DNA TGTGCCAGCAGCTTACAACAGCCTCCCTACGAGCAGTACTTC.

The CDR3, as DNA: TGTGCCAGCGCAAAGGGAAACCAAGAGACCCAGTACTTC. It specifies CASAKGNQETQYF. The V gene is TRBV27, the J gene TRBJ2-5; D call uncertain. CDR3 length: 13 residues. The ends were cut back, 8 bases at V and 0 bases at J, with 10 bases in the middle. In germline, CDR1 is MNHEY, CDR2 SMNVEV (reference sequence).

This clonotype has only a few counts. The chain has TRBV27 and TRBJ2-3; the D gene is possibly TRBD2 (7 bases). CDR1 and CDR2 (germline): MNHEY, SMNVEV (reference sequence). Trimming took off 4 bases at V and 0 bases at J, with 26 bases between the two ends. This CDR3 comprises 20 residues. In nucleotides, the CDR3 is TGTGCCAGCAGTTCTATAGGGGATTATGCGGGGGCGTATAGCACAGATACGCAGTATTTT. Its translation is CASSSIGDYAGAYSTDTQYF.

This clonotype was observed a handful of times. The genes are TRBV9 and TRBJ2-1; possible D gene TRBD2, 5 bases. CDR1 and CDR2 from the germline V gene are SGDLS and YYNGEE. This CDR3 contains 16 residues. Deletions cut 0 bases from V and 0 bases from J, with 10 bases between. The CDR3 region has the DNA TGTGCCAGCAGCGTAGCGGGGAGCTCCTCCTACAATGAGCAGTTCTTC. Protein: CASSVAGSSSYNEQFF.

This clonotype occurred a few times. The rearrangement joins TRBV7-2 to TRBJ2-7; 10 positions agree with TRBD1. The germline gives CDR1 SGHTA, CDR2 FQGNSA. CDR3 length: 16 residues. With 3 bases clipped from V and 1 base from J, the junction kept 6 bases outside the gene matches. CDR3 nucleotides: TGTGCCAGCAGCTTGGCGACAGGGGGCCTATCCTACGAGCAGTACTTC. It codes for CASSLATGGLSYEQYF.

This clonotype was seen more than once but under ten times. The V call is TRBV4-1, the J call TRBJ2-1; D unresolved. This CDR3 has 13 residues. Trimming took 0 bases from V and 10 from J, leaving 10 bases between them. The germline CDR1 and CDR2 sequences are MGHRA and YSYEKL. The CDR3 loop is CASSQEPLREQFF. The CDR3 DNA reads TGCGCCAGCAGCCAAGAACCTCTAAGGGAGCAGTTCTTC.

The chain has TRBV7-6 and TRBJ2-7; the D gene is possibly TRBD2 (5 bases). The CDR3 loop spans 14 amino acids. V lost 5 bases and J lost 7, with 18 bases in between. Germline-derived CDR1 and CDR2 are SGHVS and FNYEAQ. As DNA, the CDR3 is TGTGCCAGCAGCCTCTTAGCGTCCCCTCGGGAGCAGTACTTC. This gives the protein CASSLLASPREQYF. Based on the CDR3 plus reference TRBV7-6 and TRBJ2-7, the full variable domain is GAGVSQSPRYKVTKRGQDVALRCDPISGHVSLYWYRQALGQGPEFLTYFNYEAQQDKSGLPNDRFSAERPEGSISTLTIQRTEQRDSAMYRCASSLLASPREQYFGPGTRLTVT.

This chain uses TRBV7-2 with TRBJ2-4; tentatively, D is TRBD2 (6 bases). This CDR3 region has 17 residues. From germline, CDR1 is SGHTA and CDR2 FQGNSA. V was cut by 1 base and J by 2 bases, with 15 bases left in between. The CDR3 DNA reads as TGTGCCAGCAGCTTAGTTGGTCGGGGACTCCCCAAAAACATTCAGTACTTC. Translating gives CASSLVGRGLPKNIQYF.

In this sample, this clonotype turned up a few times. Mismatch with germline at one junction end may stem from a read error. The chain carries TRBV3-1 and TRBJ2-1; 8 nucleotides match TRBD1. The CDR3 consists of 16 residues. Per germline, CDR1 LGHDT and CDR2 YNNKEL (reference sequence). Here the CDR3 reads CACSQVGTGPYNEQFF. Written as DNA, the CDR3 is TGTGCCTGCAGCCAAGTGGGGACAGGCCCATACAATGAGCAGTTCTTC.

The V gene is TRBV6-5, the J gene TRBJ2-7; D remains ambiguous. Trimming took off 0 bases at V and 2 bases at J, with 8 bases between the two ends. The CDR3 runs 14 residues. Germline V CDR1 and CDR2: MNHEY, SVGAGI. In DNA form, the CDR3 reads TGTGCCAGCAGTTACTCGGCGGCAGCCTACGAGCAGTACTTC. Its protein is CASSYSAAAYEQYF.

This clonotype was seen only a few times. CDR3 coding DNA: TGTGCCAGCAGCAAAAAGTGGCCTGGGGAGACCCAGTACTTC. Amino acids: CASSKKWPGETQYF. The rearrangement uses TRBV11-3 and TRBJ2-5; no firm D call. Trimming removed 5 bases from V and 5 bases from J, with 15 bases in between. Per germline, CDR1 SGHNT and CDR2 YENEEA. CDR3 length equals 14 residues.